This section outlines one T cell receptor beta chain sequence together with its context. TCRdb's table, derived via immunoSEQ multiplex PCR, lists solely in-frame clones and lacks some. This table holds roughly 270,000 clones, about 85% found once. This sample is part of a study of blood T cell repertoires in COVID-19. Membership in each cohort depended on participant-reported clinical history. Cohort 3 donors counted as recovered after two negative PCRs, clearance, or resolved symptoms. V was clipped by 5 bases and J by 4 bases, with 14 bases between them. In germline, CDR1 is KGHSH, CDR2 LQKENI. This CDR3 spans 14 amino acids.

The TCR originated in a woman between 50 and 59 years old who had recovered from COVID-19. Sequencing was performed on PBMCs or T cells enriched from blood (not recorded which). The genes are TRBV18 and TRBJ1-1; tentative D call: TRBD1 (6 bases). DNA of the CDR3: TGTGCCAGCTCAAGAAACAGGGAGACCACTGAAGCTTTCTTT. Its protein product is CASSRNRETTEAFF. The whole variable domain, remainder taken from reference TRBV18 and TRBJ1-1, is NAGVMQNPRHLVRRRGQEARLRCSPMKGHSHVYWYRQLPEEGLKFMVYLQKENIIDESGMPKERFSAEFPKEGPSILRIQQVVRGDSAAYFCASSRNRETTEAFFGQGTRLTVV.